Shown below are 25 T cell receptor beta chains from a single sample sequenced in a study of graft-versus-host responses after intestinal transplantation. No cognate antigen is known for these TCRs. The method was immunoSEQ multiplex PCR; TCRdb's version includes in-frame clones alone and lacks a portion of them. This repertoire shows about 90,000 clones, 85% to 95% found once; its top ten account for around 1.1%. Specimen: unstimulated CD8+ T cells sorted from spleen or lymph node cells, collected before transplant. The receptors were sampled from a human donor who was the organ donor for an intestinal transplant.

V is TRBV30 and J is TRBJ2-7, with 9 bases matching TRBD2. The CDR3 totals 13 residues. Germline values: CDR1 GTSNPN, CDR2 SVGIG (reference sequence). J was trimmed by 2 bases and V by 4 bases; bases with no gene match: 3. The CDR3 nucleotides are TGTGCCTGGATGCGGGGGGGCCCCTACGAGCAGTACTTC. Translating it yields CAWMRGGPYEQYF.

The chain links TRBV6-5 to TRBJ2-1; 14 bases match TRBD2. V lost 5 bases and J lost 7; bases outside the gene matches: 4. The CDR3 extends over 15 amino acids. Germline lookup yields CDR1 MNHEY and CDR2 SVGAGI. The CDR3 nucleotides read TGTGCCAGCAGTCGACTAGCGGGGGGGACAAATGAGCAGTTCTTC. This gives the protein CASSRLAGGTNEQFF.

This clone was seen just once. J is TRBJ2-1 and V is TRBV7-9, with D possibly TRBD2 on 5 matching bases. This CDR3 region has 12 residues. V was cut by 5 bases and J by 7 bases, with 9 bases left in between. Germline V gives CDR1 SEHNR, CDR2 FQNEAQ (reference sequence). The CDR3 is CASSATGNEQFF. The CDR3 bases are TGTGCCAGCAGCGCAACGGGAAATGAGCAGTTCTTC.

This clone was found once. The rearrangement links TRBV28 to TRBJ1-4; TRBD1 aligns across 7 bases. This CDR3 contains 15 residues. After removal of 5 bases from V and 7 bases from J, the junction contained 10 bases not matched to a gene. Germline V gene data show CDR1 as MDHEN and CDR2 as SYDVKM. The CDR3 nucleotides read TGTGCCAGCAGTGCTAACAGGGGTTTGGGTGAAAAACTGTTTTTT. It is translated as CASSANRGLGEKLFF. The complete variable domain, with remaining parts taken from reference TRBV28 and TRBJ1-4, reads DVKVTQSSRYLVKRTGEKVFLECVQDMDHENMFWYRQDPGLGLRLIYFSYDVKMKEKGDIPEGYSVSREKKERFSLILESASTNQTSMYLCASSANRGLGEKLFFGSGTQLSVL.

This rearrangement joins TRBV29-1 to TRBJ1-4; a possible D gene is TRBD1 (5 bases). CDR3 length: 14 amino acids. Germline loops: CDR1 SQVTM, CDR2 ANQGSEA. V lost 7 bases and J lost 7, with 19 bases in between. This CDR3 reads CSGRGVARSEKLFF. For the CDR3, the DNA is TGCAGCGGGCGGGGCGTAGCCAGAAGTGAAAAACTGTTTTTT.

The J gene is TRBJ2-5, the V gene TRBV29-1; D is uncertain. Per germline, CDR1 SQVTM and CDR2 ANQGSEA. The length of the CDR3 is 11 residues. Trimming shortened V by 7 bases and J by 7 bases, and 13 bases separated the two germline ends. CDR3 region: CSANRGATQYF. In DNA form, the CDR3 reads TGCAGCGCCAACCGTGGAGCGACCCAGTACTTC.

The CDR3 is CASSVGSGRNEQYF. In nucleotides, the CDR3 is TGTGCCAGCAGCGTAGGTAGCGGGAGAAACGAGCAGTACTTC. The V gene is TRBV9, the J gene TRBJ2-7; TRBD2 matches at 9 bases. This CDR3 has 14 residues. The germline gives CDR1 SGDLS, CDR2 YYNGEE. V dropped 0 bases and J dropped 5; count of bases not matched to a gene: 3. The variable domain in full, with the rest retrieved from reference TRBV9 and TRBJ2-7, is DSGVTQTPKHLITATGQRVTLRCSPRSGDLSVYWYQQSLDQGLQFLIQYYNGEERAKGNILERFSAQQFPDLHSELNLSSLELGDSALYFCASSVGSGRNEQYFGPGTRLTVT.

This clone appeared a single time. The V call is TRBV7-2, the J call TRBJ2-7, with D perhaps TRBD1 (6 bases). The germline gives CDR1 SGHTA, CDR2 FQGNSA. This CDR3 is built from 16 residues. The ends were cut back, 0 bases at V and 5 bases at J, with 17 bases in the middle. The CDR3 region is CASSLARGQLANEQYF. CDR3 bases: TGTGCCAGCAGCTTAGCGAGAGGACAGCTGGCCAACGAGCAGTACTTC.

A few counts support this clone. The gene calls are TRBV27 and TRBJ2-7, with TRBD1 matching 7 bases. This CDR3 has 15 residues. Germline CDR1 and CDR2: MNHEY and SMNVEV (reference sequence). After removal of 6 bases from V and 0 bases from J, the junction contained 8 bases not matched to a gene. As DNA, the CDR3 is TGTGCCAGCAGCCTGGGACAGAGCAGCTCCTACGAGCAGTACTTC. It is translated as CASSLGQSSSYEQYF.

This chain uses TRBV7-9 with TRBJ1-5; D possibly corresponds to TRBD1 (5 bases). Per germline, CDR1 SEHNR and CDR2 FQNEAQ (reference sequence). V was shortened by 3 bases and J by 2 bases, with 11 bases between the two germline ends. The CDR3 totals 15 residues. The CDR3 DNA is TGTGCCAGCAGCTTCGGGGGGAAGGGCAATCAGCCCCAGCATTTT. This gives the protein CASSFGGKGNQPQHF.

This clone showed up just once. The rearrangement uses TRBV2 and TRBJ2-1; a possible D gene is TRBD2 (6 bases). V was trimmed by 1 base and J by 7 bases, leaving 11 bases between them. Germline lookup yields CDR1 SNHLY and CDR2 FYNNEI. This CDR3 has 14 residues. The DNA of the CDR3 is TGTGCCAGCAGTGAAGTCCTTCGGGGGAATGAGCAGTTCTTC. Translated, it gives CASSEVLRGNEQFF.

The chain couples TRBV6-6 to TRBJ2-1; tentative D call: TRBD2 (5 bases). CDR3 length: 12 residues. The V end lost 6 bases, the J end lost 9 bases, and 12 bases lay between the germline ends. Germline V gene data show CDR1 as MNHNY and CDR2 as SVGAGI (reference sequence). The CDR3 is CASSDGVAEQFF. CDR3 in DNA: TGTGCCAGCAGCGACGGGGTGGCTGAGCAGTTCTTC.

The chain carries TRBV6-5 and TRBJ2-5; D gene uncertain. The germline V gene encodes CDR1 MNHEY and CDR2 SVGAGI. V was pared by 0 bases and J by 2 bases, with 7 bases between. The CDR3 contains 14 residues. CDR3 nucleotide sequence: TGTGCCAGCAGTTACTCGTTAATACAAGAGACCCAGTACTTC. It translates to CASSYSLIQETQYF.

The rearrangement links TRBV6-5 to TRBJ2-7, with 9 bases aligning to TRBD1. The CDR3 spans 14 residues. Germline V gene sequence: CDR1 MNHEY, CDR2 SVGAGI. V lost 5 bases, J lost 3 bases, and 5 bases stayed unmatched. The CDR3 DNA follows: TGTGCCAGCAGTGCCCGGGACAGGGACTACGAGCAGTACTTC. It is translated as CASSARDRDYEQYF.

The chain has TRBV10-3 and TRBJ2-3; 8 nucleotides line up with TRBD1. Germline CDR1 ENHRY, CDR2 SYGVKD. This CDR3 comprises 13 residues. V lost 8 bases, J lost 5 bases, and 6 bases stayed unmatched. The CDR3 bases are TGTGCCATCCGGGCACAGGGGGAAGATACGCAGTATTTT. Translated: CAIRAQGEDTQYF.

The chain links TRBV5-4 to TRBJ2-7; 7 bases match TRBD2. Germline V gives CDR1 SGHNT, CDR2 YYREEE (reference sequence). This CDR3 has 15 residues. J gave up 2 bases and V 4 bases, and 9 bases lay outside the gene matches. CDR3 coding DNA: TGTGCCAGCAGCCGGAGAAGCGGGAAACCCTACGAGCAGTACTTC. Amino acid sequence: CASSRRSGKPYEQYF.

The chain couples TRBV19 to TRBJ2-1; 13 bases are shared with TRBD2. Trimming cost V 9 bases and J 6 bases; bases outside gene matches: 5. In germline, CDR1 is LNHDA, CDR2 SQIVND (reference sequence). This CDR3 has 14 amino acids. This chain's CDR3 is CASVGLAGSNEQFF. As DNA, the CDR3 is TGTGCCAGCGTGGGACTAGCGGGATCCAATGAGCAGTTCTTC.

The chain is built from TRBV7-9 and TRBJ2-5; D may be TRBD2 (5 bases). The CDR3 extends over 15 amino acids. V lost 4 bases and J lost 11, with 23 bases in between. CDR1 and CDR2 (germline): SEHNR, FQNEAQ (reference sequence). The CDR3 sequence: CASSSTLSAGGEQYF. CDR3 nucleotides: TGTGCCAGCAGCTCAACCTTATCCGCGGGTGGAGAGCAGTACTTC.

In nucleotides, the CDR3 is TGTGCCAGCAGTTTGGGGACAGGGTTCGAGCAGTACTTC. Its translation: CASSLGTGFEQYF. J is TRBJ2-7 and V is TRBV27; 9 positions match TRBD1. Germline lookup yields CDR1 MNHEY and CDR2 SMNVEV (reference sequence). The ends lost 3 bases at V and 6 bases at J; junction bases unmatched: 3. This CDR3 is built from 13 residues.

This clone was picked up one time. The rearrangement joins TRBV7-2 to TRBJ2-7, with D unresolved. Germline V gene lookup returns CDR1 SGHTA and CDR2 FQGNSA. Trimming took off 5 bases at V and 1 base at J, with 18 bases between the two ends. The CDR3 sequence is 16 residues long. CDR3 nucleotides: TGTGCCAGCAGCCCCAGACTCCACTACTTTTCCTACGAGCAGTACTTC. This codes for CASSPRLHYFSYEQYF. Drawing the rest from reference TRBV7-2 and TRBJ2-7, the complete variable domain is GAGVSQSPSNKVTEKGKDVELRCDPISGHTALYWYRQSLGQGLEFLIYFQGNSAPDKSGLPSDRFSAERTGGSVSTLTIQRTQQEDSAVYLCASSPRLHYFSYEQYFGPGTRLTVT.

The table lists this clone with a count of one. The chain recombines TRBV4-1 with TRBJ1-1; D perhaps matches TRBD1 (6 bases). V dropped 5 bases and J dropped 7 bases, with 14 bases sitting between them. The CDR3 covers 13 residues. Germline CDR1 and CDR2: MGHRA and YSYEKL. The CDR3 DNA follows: TGCGCCAGCAGCTGGAGGGAGGGGGTTGAAGCTTTCTTT. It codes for CASSWREGVEAFF.

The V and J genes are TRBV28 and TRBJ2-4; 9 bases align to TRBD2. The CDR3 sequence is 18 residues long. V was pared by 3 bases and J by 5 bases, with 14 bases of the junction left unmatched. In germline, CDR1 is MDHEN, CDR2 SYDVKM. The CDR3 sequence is CASSLNFAAGGTQNIQYF. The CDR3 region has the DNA TGTGCCAGCAGTTTGAACTTCGCGGCGGGAGGGACCCAAAACATTCAGTACTTC.

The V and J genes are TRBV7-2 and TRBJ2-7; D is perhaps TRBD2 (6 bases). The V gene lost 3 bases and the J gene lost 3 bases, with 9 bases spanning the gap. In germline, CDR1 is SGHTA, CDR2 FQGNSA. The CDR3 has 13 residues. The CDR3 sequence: CASSFGSGYEQYF. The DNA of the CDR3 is TGTGCCAGCAGCTTCGGTAGCGGCTACGAGCAGTACTTC.

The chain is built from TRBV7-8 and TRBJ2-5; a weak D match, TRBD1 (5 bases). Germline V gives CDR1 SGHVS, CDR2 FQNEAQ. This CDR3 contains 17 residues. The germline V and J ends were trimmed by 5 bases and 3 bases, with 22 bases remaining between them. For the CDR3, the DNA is TGTGCCAGCAGCACCTACCCTAGGGGCTATCGGGAAGAGACCCAGTACTTC. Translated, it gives CASSTYPRGYREETQYF.

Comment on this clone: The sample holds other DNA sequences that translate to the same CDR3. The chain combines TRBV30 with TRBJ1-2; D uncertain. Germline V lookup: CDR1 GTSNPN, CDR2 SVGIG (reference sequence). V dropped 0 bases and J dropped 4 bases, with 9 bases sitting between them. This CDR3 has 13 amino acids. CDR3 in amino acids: CAWSVGGGYGYTF. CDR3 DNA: TGTGCCTGGAGTGTAGGAGGCGGCTATGGCTACACCTTC.